This T cell receptor beta chain was sequenced in a study of response to subunit inactivated influenza vaccine. Study-level results: Few new T cells, the authors suggested, are recruited by each seasonal influenza vaccination.

Each CDR3 protein gets one entry after TCRdb re-called the RT-PCR reads with MiXCR. The sample holds 500,000 or so distinct CDR3 sequences, 16% seen once. Details on this clonotype: The antigen is undetermined.

The material sequenced was CD4+ T cells sorted from PBMCs, taken around 25 months after vaccination. The receptor comes from a man between 50 and 75 years old who received an inactivated influenza vaccine.

The CDR3 spells CASTNRQGTGELFF. CDR3 sequence (DNA): TGTGCCAGCACCAACCGACAGGGCACCGGGGAGCTGTTTTTT. This sequence joins TRBV6-2 or TRBV6-3 and TRBJ2-2; TRBD1 matches 7 bases. The CDR3 consists of 14 residues. CDR1 is MNHEY, CDR2 SVGEGT, per germline. After removal of 7 bases from V and 4 bases from J, the junction contained 6 bases not matched to a gene.